Below, 18 T cell receptor beta chains from the same sample are listed, as sequenced in a study of post-analysis software for immune sequencing data. Study-level points and caveats: Four to six TRBV segments were more frequent in patients than controls; TRBV5-6, TRBV5-1 and TRBV20-1 belonged to this group.

Unique molecular identifiers had been added to the TCR beta cDNA libraries. One entry per CDR3 protein results from TCRdb running MiXCR on the PCR reads. Of roughly 800,000 distinct CDR3 sequences in the sample, less than 35% are singletons; the top ten hold roughly 0.53%. The antigens of these receptors remain unknown. The sample taken for sequencing was blood. The receptors here all came from a girl aged 5-17 years with multiple sclerosis.

This clonotype has only a few counts. CDR3 coding DNA: TGTGCCAGCAGCCCCCGGGCCTCCTACGAGCAGTACTTC. It encodes CASSPRASYEQYF. The chain couples TRBV12-3 or TRBV12-4 to TRBJ2-7, with no clear D. The CDR3 has 13 residues. V lost 6 bases and J 0 bases, leaving 9 bases between the germline ends.

This clonotype was observed a handful of times. The genes are TRBV5-5 and TRBJ2-5; the match to TRBD2 covers 11 bases. The junction had 4 bases not matched to a gene; V was cut back by 0 bases and J by 0 bases. The CDR3 is 17 residues long. Germline V lookup: CDR1 SGHKS, CDR2 YYEKEE (reference sequence). CDR3 nucleotides: TGTGCCAGCAGCTTGGCTAGCGGGGGGTTGTACCAAGAGACCCAGTACTTC. Translated: CASSLASGGLYQETQYF.

In regard to this clonotype: Sequence at one end of the junction differs from germline and may be a read error. The chain couples TRBV12-3 or TRBV12-4 to TRBJ2-3; 7 nucleotides agree with TRBD1. The CDR3 contains 15 residues. CDR3 sequence (DNA): TGTGCCAGCAGCATGGGGACAGTTCTCTCAGATGCGCAGTATTTT. Translated, it gives CASSMGTVLSDAQYF.

The chain employs TRBV20-1 and TRBJ2-2, with D uncertain. Germline assignment: CDR1 DFQATT and CDR2 SNEGSKA (reference sequence). The CDR3 sequence is 8 residues long. The DNA for the CDR3 is TGCAGCCCCGGGGAGCTGTTTTTT. Its protein product is CSPGELFF.

This chain connects TRBV18 to TRBJ2-3; the D gene is possibly TRBD2 (5 bases). The germline gives CDR1 KGHSH, CDR2 LQKENI. V was clipped by 3 bases and J by 5 bases, with 18 bases between them. The CDR3 contains 16 residues. CDR3 DNA: TGTGCCAGCTCACCGGGTCCGGAGGACGCCGGAGATACGCAGTATTTT. Its translation: CASSPGPEDAGDTQYF.

In its sample, this clonotype was seen a few times. This chain uses TRBV4-3 with TRBJ2-7, with D uncertain. The CDR3 sequence is 16 residues long. With 1 base removed from V and 0 bases from J, the gap between germline ends came to 13 bases. Per the germline V gene, CDR1 is LGHNA and CDR2 is YSLEER. CDR3 amino acids: CASSQGSPGNSYEQYF. The CDR3 DNA is TGCGCCAGCAGCCAAGGATCCCCAGGAAACTCCTACGAGCAGTACTTC.

The V call is TRBV9, the J call TRBJ1-4; D is perhaps TRBD1 (6 bases). Germline assignment: CDR1 SGDLS and CDR2 YYNGEE. The CDR3 consists of 15 residues. The germline V and J ends were trimmed by 2 bases and 8 bases, with 16 bases remaining between them. CDR3 DNA: TGTGCCAGCAGCGTTAGATCTGGGGGGCGAGAAAAACTGTTTTTT. It specifies CASSVRSGGREKLFF.

This clonotype has more than one count but fewer than ten. The V call is TRBV20-1, the J call TRBJ1-1; D is perhaps TRBD1 (6 bases). Between the trimmed V and J ends, which lost 6 bases and 1 base, there was a span of 15 bases. The CDR3 has 14 residues. Germline V gene data show CDR1 as DFQATT and CDR2 as SNEGSKA (reference sequence). The CDR3 DNA sequence: TGCAGTGCCTTATCGTGGGGGGCGAACACTGAAGCTTTCTTT. This codes for CSALSWGANTEAFF.

This clonotype showed up just a few times. The gene calls are TRBV7-9 and TRBJ2-7, with TRBD2 matching 8 bases. J gave up 6 bases and V 5 bases, and 6 bases lay outside the gene matches. Germline V gives CDR1 SEHNR, CDR2 FQNEAQ (reference sequence). The CDR3 consists of 13 residues. The CDR3 DNA is TGTGCCAGCAGCCGAGCGGGAGCGGGCGAGCAGTACTTC. This gives the protein CASSRAGAGEQYF.

This clonotype has more than one count but fewer than ten. The gene calls are TRBV20-1 and TRBJ2-5; 10 bases agree with TRBD2. The germline V gene encodes CDR1 DFQATT and CDR2 SNEGSKA (reference sequence). This CDR3 comprises 17 residues. Trimming at V came to 4 bases and at J to 1 base, leaving 12 bases not matched to a gene. CDR3 bases: TGCAGTGCTATTAACCCCGCAGCGGGGGGGCTCCAAGAGACCCAGTACTTC. Translation gives CSAINPAAGGLQETQYF.

The V call is TRBV27, the J call TRBJ2-5; D is unclear. CDR3 length equals 13 residues. The V gene lost 5 bases and the J gene lost 4 bases, with 11 bases spanning the gap. Germline CDR1 MNHEY, CDR2 SMNVEV (reference sequence). The DNA for the CDR3 is TGTGCCAGCAGTGCTGAGGTTCGAGAGACCCAGTACTTC. This encodes CASSAEVRETQYF.

The chain recombines TRBV27 with TRBJ1-5; D is uncertain. Germline V gives CDR1 MNHEY, CDR2 SMNVEV (reference sequence). Deletions cut 7 bases from V and 0 bases from J, with 10 bases between. The CDR3 loop spans 14 amino acids. The CDR3 protein is CASTEIYSNQPQHF. The CDR3 coding sequence is TGTGCCAGCACTGAGATTTATAGCAATCAGCCCCAGCATTTT.

The rearrangement links TRBV29-1 to TRBJ2-5; 8 positions agree with TRBD1. The germline V gene encodes CDR1 SQVTM and CDR2 ANQGSEA. V dropped 3 bases and J dropped 5; count of bases not matched to a gene: 11. There are 15 residues in the CDR3. The CDR3 bases are TGCAGCGTTGAGCGGACAGGGTATAGTGGGGAGACCCAGTACTTC. Its translation is CSVERTGYSGETQYF.

V gene TRBV24-1 combines with J gene TRBJ1-2; TRBD1 is a possible D gene (5 bases). V gave up 4 bases and J gave up 3 bases, with 14 bases separating them. Germline CDR1 reads KGHDR; CDR2 reads SFDVKD. The CDR3 is 15 amino acids. The CDR3 sequence is CATSDRQPQDYGYTF. For the CDR3, the DNA is TGTGCCACCAGTGACAGACAGCCTCAAGACTATGGCTACACCTTC.

With regard to this clonotype: An end of the junction differs from the germline gene, which may be a read error. The chain uses TRBV6-1 and TRBJ2-3; D possibly corresponds to TRBD2 (7 bases). CDR3 length: 15 residues. Germline V CDR1 and CDR2: MNHNS, SASEGT. The CDR3 DNA reads TGTGTCAGCGGCCCGACGGGGGGCGGGGCAGATACGCAGTATTTT. This gives the protein CVSGPTGGGADTQYF.

There are a few counts of this clonotype. The genes are TRBV6-2 or TRBV6-3 and TRBJ2-7; D is unresolved. The ends were cut back, 2 bases at V and 2 bases at J, with 16 bases in the middle. Germline CDR1 reads MNHEY; CDR2 reads SVGEGT. CDR3 length equals 16 residues. This CDR3 reads CASSYDRRKLTYEQYF. For the CDR3, the DNA is TGTGCCAGCAGTTACGATCGCAGGAAACTTACCTACGAGCAGTACTTC.

This clonotype was counted only a few times. The chain combines TRBV5-5 with TRBJ1-1; D gene ambiguous. Germline CDR1 reads SGHKS; CDR2 reads YYEKEE (reference sequence). The CDR3 extends over 12 amino acids. Trimming pared 1 base from V and 5 bases from J, leaving 6 bases between. The DNA of the CDR3 is TGTGCCAGCAGCTTGAGGACTACTGAAGCTTTCTTT. It translates to CASSLRTTEAFF.

This clonotype was detected only a few times. J is TRBJ1-1 and V is TRBV29-1; D possibly corresponds to TRBD1 (6 bases). Germline V gene data show CDR1 as SQVTM and CDR2 as ANQGSEA. Deletions cut 4 bases from V and 4 bases from J, with 10 bases between. The CDR3 loop spans 12 amino acids. DNA for the CDR3: TGCAGCGTTGGGGGGGGGCGCACTGAAGCTTTCTTT. Amino acid sequence: CSVGGGRTEAFF.